This T cell receptor (beta chain) stems from a study of response to subunit inactivated influenza vaccine. As regards this clonotype: The junction and the germline gene differ at one end; a read error may be behind it.

Germline CDR1 is SSHAT and CDR2 is FNYEAQ (reference sequence). The CDR3 runs 14 residues. TCRdb fed the RT-PCR reads into MiXCR, producing one record per CDR3 protein. The top ten clones hold around 13% of a sample with about half a million distinct CDR3 sequences, 7.6% of them seen once. The clonotype originates from a man aged 45 to 70 who received an inactivated influenza vaccine. This rearrangement joins TRBV7-7 to TRBJ2-2; no reliable D call. This sample comprised PBMCs from blood, obtained roughly 24 months after vaccination. The CDR3 here is CASSLAFNTGELFF. The DNA of the CDR3 is TGTGCTAGCAGCTTAGCCTTTAATACCGGGGAGCTGTTTTTT.